This passage covers 4 T cell receptor beta chains from one sample sequenced in a study of shared clonotypes between healthy human individuals. Measured with immunoSEQ multiplex PCR; TCRdb has only the in-frame clones, and not every one. Among roughly 2.2 million clones listed, approximately 93% were seen once. Sequenced sample: naive CD4+ T cells from PBMCs. Subset specified: CD45RA+ positively selected. Receptor source: a man younger than 30 in good health. Some clones in this sample may be carry-over from other donors' samples.

The chain joins TRBV28 to TRBJ1-1; D is unresolved. The V gene lost 5 bases and the J gene lost 4 bases, with 11 bases spanning the gap. CDR1 and CDR2 (germline): MDHEN, SYDVKM. The CDR3 is 13 residues long. The CDR3 here is CASSQTRGTEAFF. CDR3 DNA sequence: TGTGCCAGCAGTCAGACGCGGGGCACTGAAGCTTTCTTT.

The rearrangement uses TRBV18 and TRBJ2-1; 7 nucleotides align to TRBD2. V lost 3 bases to trimming and J lost 7 bases; unmatched junction nucleotides: 15. The CDR3 is 17 residues long. CDR1 is KGHSH, CDR2 LQKENI, per germline. This CDR3 reads CASSPSGGRALWNEQFF. The CDR3 nucleotides are TGTGCCAGCTCACCTTCTGGCGGGAGAGCCCTTTGGAATGAGCAGTTCTTC.

This clone was counted a single time. The chain recombines TRBV28 with TRBJ1-3, with a tentative D call TRBD1 (6 bases). V was shortened by 6 bases and J by 0 bases, with 12 bases between the two germline ends. Germline V gene data show CDR1 as MDHEN and CDR2 as SYDVKM. The CDR3 is 15 amino acids. The CDR3 DNA sequence: TGTGCCAGCAGGTGGGACACGAACTCTGGAAACACCATATATTTT. Translated, it gives CASRWDTNSGNTIYF.

The chain links TRBV7-9 to TRBJ1-4; maybe TRBD1 (5 bases). This CDR3 is built from 15 residues. In germline, CDR1 is SEHNR, CDR2 FQNEAQ (reference sequence). V was clipped by 5 bases and J by 2 bases, with 12 bases between them. CDR3 residues: CASSQARATNEKLFF. The CDR3 DNA follows: TGTGCCAGCAGCCAGGCCAGGGCGACTAATGAAAAACTGTTTTTT.